This entry features one T cell receptor (beta chain) sequence. The PCR used 60 Vbeta and 13 Jbeta primers. TCRdb's table, derived via immunoSEQ multiplex PCR, lists solely in-frame clones and lacks some. The data show about 150,000 clones, just under 75% seen once. Germline V lookup: CDR1 MNHEY, CDR2 SVGAGI. Trimming pared 2 bases from V and 7 bases from J, leaving 14 bases between. The CDR3 totals 15 residues. Donors were ostensibly healthy at sampling, although undocumented immune exposures were probable. These data come from a study of cytomegalovirus exposure and HLA in healthy donors. Input material: PBMCs. This TCR was sampled from a woman aged 18-29 years in good health and CMV-seronegative. The V gene is TRBV6-5, the J gene TRBJ1-4, with D perhaps matching TRBD1 (5 bases). DNA for the CDR3: TGTGCCAGCAGTTACGGAAGGGGATTAGGTGAAAAACTGTTTTTT. Protein product: CASSYGRGLGEKLFF.